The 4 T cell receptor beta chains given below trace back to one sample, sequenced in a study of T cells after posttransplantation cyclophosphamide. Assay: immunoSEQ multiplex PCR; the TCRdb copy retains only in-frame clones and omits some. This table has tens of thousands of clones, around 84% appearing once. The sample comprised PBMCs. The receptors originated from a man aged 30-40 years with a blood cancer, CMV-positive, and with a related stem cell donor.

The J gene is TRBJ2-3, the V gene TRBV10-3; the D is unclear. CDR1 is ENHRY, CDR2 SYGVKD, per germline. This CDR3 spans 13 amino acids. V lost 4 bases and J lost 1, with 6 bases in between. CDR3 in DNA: TGTGCCATCAGTGGAGGAGGCACAGATACGCAGTATTTT. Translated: CAISGGGTDTQYF.

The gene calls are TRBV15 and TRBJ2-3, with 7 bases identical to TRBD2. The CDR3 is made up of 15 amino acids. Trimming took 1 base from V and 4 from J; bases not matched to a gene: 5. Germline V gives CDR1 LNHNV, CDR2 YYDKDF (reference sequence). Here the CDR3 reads CATSRGPRESDTQYF. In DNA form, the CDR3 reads TGTGCCACCAGCAGAGGACCGCGGGAGTCAGATACGCAGTATTTT.

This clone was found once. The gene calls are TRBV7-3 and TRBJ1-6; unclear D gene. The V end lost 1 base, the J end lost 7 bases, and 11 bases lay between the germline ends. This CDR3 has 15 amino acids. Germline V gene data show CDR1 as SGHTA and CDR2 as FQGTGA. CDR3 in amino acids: CASSLSAGPNSPLHF. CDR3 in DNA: TGTGCCAGCAGCTTAAGTGCGGGTCCCAATTCACCCCTCCACTTT.

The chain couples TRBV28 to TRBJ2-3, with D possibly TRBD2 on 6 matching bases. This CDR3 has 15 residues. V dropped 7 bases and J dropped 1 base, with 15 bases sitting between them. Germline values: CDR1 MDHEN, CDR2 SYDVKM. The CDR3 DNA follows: TGTGCCAGCAAAGCGGGTACTCGGGGCACAGATACGCAGTATTTT. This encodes CASKAGTRGTDTQYF.